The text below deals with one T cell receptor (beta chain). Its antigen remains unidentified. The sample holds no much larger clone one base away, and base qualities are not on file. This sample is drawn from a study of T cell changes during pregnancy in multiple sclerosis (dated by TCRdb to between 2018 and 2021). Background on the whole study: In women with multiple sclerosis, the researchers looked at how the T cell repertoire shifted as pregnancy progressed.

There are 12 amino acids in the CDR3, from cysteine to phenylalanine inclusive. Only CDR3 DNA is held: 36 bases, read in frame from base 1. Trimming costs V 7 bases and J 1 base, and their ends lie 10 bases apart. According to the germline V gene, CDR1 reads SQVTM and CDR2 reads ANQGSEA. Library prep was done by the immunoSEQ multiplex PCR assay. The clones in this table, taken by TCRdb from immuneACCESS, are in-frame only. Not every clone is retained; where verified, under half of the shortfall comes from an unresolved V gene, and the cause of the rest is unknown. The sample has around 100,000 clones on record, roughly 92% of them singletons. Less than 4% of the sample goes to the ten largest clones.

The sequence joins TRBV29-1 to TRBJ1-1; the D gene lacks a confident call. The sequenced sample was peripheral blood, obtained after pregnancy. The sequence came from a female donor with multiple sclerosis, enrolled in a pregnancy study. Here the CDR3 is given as CSASIGNTEAFF. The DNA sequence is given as TGCAGCGCAAGCATCGGGAACACTGAAGCTTTCTTT.